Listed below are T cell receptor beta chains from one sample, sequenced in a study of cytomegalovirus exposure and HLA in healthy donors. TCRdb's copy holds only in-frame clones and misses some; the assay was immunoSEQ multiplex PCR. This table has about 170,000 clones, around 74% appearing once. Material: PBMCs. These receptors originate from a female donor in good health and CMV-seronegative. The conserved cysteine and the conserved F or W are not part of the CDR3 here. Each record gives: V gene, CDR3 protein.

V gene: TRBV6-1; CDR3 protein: ASSEALRGTDTQY
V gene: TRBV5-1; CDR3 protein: ASSLVYGTGGSEQY
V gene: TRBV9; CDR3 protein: ASSGRSSYEQY
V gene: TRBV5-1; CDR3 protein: ASKETGSYGYT
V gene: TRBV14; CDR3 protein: ASSQERVGGYT
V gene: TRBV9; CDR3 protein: ASSVDPAGGLGTGELF
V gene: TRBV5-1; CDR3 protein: ASSDGHYTDTQY
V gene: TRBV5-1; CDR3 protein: ASSLAGGSSYNEQF
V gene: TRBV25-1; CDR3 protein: ASDRGGKLF
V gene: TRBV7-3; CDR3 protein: ASSSGTSAGTGELF
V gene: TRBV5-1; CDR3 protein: ASSFLAGGGTGELF
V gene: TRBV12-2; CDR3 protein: ASRLARETSYEQY
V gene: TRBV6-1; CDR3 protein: ASRTRQLNTEAF
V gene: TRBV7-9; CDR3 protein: ASSLGSSSEAF
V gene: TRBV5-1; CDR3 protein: ASSPGGQGPDEQF
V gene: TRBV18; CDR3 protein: ASSLPDRSYEQY
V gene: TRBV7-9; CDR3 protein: ASSLGQGRHTEAF
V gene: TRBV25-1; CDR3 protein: ASSGSGRGAF
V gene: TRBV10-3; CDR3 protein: AISESETGGGGLNEQF
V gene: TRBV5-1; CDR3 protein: ASTRRSGSTDTQY
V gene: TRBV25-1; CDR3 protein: ASSEPGAGGTGELF
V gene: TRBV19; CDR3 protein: ASRDRGNTEAF
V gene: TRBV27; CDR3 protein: ARNRGQPFSPLH
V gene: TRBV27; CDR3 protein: ASSFDWSSYNEQF
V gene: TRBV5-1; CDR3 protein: ASSQTVPNTGELF
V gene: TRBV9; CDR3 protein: ASSVDISSYNEQF
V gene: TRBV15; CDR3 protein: ATSRDGRGLISDTQY
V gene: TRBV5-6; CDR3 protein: ASSLEYSLSSGNTIY
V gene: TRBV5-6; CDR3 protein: ASSFVITAPLGGYT